A selection of T cell receptor beta chains follows, all from one sample in a study of blood T cells in healthy people across ages. MiXCR, run by TCRdb on the 5' RACE reads, gives a single entry per CDR3 protein. The table includes about 930,000 distinct CDR3 sequences, 25% to 35% detected once. The same sample was also used in a study of T cells of mothers and their children.

The sequenced material came from blood. The receptors come from a woman aged 40 to 50 in good health. The CDR3 runs from the conserved cysteine through the conserved F or W. The order of the fields is clone size, D gene, CDR3 length, V gene, J gene, CDR3 protein, CDR3 DNA. A D gene is named only where the DNA matches it firmly. Rows may omit the clone size; those that give it use once, few, many or a size class.

.	TRBD1	14	TRBV5-1	TRBJ2-3	CASSGDRGTDTQYF	TGCGCCAGCAGTGGGGACAGGGGCACAGATACGCAGTATTTT
many	.	13	TRBV6-5	TRBJ1-1	CASSSGIGTEAFF	TGTGCCAGCAGTTCCGGGATCGGGACTGAAGCTTTCTTT
few	.	16	TRBV9	TRBJ1-2	CASSVAVRGFDYGYTF	TGTGCCAGCAGCGTAGCTGTCAGGGGCTTCGACTATGGCTACACCTTC
few	TRBD2	15	TRBV29-1	TRBJ2-1	CSVTTLAGPNNEQFF	TGCAGCGTTACCACGCTAGCGGGACCGAACAATGAGCAGTTCTTC
many	TRBD1	13	TRBV28	TRBJ1-4	CATLDRGLEKLFF	TGTGCCACCTTGGACAGGGGGTTAGAAAAACTGTTTTTT
.	.	14	TRBV28	TRBJ2-7	CASSYLKAPYEQYF	TGTGCCAGCAGCTACCTGAAGGCCCCCTACGAGCAGTACTTC
many	.	17	TRBV4-3	TRBJ2-7	CASSQGRTEYSTYEQYF	TGCGCCAGCAGCCAGGGGCGGACAGAATACTCGACCTACGAGCAGTACTTC
few	.	12	TRBV7-2	TRBJ1-5	CASTGMGQPQHF	TGTGCCAGCACAGGGATGGGTCAGCCCCAGCATTTT
many	.	13	TRBV12-3/TRBV12-4	TRBJ2-7	CASSFAERDEQYF	TGTGCCAGCAGTTTTGCAGAAAGAGACGAGCAGTACTTC
few	.	15	TRBV27	TRBJ2-5	CASSGHGASEETQYF	TGTGCCAGCAGTGGACATGGGGCTAGCGAAGAGACCCAGTACTTC
once	TRBD2	15	TRBV3-1	TRBJ2-4	CAGSQGGGGKNIQYF	TGTGCCGGCAGCCAAGGTGGCGGGGGAAAAAACATTCAGTACTTC
.	.	16	TRBV7-8	TRBJ2-3	CTSSGEQGFYTDTQYF	TGTACCAGCAGCGGGGAACAGGGATTCTACACAGATACGCAGTATTTT
.	.	15	TRBV7-2	TRBJ2-4	CASSVQGGRNDEQYF	TGTGCCAGCAGCGTACAGGGTGGACGAAACGATGAGCAGTACTTC
.	.	14	TRBV20-1	TRBJ1-4	CSAPRKDSGEKLFF	TGCAGTGCTCCGAGAAAAGACAGCGGAGAAAAACTGTTTTTT
.	.	15	TRBV5-5	TRBJ1-5	CASREWAGGNQPQHF	TGTGCCAGCCGTGAATGGGCAGGGGGCAATCAGCCCCAGCATTTT
.	TRBD2	13	TRBV2	TRBJ2-3	CASSEARLATQYF	TGTGCCAGCAGTGAAGCTAGACTAGCTACGCAGTATTTT
.	.	14	TRBV7-6	TRBJ2-1	CASSQSSHANEQFF	TGTGCCAGCAGCCAATCGTCACATGCGAATGAGCAGTTCTTC
.	TRBD2	13	TRBV27	TRBJ2-1	CASTSGGDNEQFF	TGTGCCAGCACTAGCGGGGGGGACAATGAGCAGTTCTTC
.	TRBD2	15	TRBV20-1	TRBJ2-1	CSARGEEVAGYEQFF	TGCAGTGCTAGAGGTGAGGAGGTAGCGGGCTATGAGCAGTTCTTC
many	.	14	TRBV12-3/TRBV12-4	TRBJ2-6	CASQTGSGANVLTF	TGTGCCAGTCAGACAGGCTCTGGGGCCAACGTCCTGACTTTC
.	TRBD1	15	TRBV29-1	TRBJ2-5	CSALTGGRRVETQYF	TGCAGCGCATTGACAGGGGGTAGACGTGTGGAGACCCAGTACTTC
few	.	11	TRBV28	TRBJ1-5	CASSRRQPQHF	TGTGCCAGCAGCAGGCGGCAGCCCCAGCATTTT
many	.	13	TRBV7-6	TRBJ1-5	CASSIDPNQPQHF	TGTGCCAGCAGCATTGACCCCAATCAGCCCCAGCATTTT
few	.	13	TRBV3-1	TRBJ1-1	CASGATVNTEAFF	TGTGCCAGCGGCGCGACAGTGAACACTGAAGCTTTCTTT
many	.	12	TRBV14	TRBJ1-1	CASSQTNTEAFF	TGCGCCAGCAGCCAAACTAACACTGAAGCTTTCTTT
many	.	11	TRBV7-2	TRBJ1-6	CASSSNSPLHF	TGTGCCAGCAGCTCCAATTCACCCCTCCACTTT
many	TRBD1	15	TRBV6-5	TRBJ2-1	CASRYRDRTHNEQFF	TGTGCCAGCAGGTACCGGGACAGGACACACAATGAGCAGTTCTTC
few	TRBD2	14	TRBV7-9	TRBJ2-5	CASSLGGGAKTQYF	TGTGCCAGCAGCTTAGGCGGGGGGGCAAAGACCCAGTACTTC
many	.	12	TRBV18	TRBJ2-5	CASSPIQETQYF	TGTGCCAGCAGCCCTATCCAAGAGACCCAGTACTTC
.	TRBD2	16	TRBV20-1	TRBJ2-5	CSAPDPLADTRNEQYF	TGCAGTGCTCCGGACCCCCTAGCGGATACTCGGAATGAGCAGTACTTC
.	.	10	TRBV21-1	TRBJ1-2	CASSYRRYTF	TGTGCCAGCAGCTACCGGCGGTACACCTTC
.	.	14	TRBV20-1	TRBJ1-1	CSARAGVGGTKAFF	TGCAGTGCTAGAGCCGGCGTTGGCGGAACTAAAGCTTTCTTT
many	TRBD1	13	TRBV5-6	TRBJ2-7	CASSLGQVYEQYF	TGTGCCAGCAGTTTAGGACAGGTCTACGAGCAGTACTTC
.	.	14	TRBV7-9	TRBJ2-3	CASSWGEGTDTQYF	TGTGCCAGCAGCTGGGGAGAAGGCACAGATACGCAGTATTTT
few	.	15	TRBV13	TRBJ1-1	CASSPIQAGKVEAFF	TGTGCCAGCAGCCCCATCCAAGCCGGGAAGGTTGAAGCTTTCTTT
.	TRBD2	15	TRBV28	TRBJ2-2	CASRGGGTNTGELFF	TGTGCCAGCAGGGGGGGGGGAACGAACACCGGGGAGCTGTTTTTT
.	TRBD1	14	TRBV7-8	TRBJ2-3	CASSFGTGTDTQYF	TGTGCCAGCAGCTTCGGGACAGGGACAGATACGCAGTATTTT
.	.	15	TRBV5-1	TRBJ2-5	CASSPWTLYQETQYF	TGCGCCAGCAGCCCTTGGACACTGTACCAAGAGACCCAGTACTTC
many	.	14	TRBV27	TRBJ2-7	CASSPGPRGYEQYF	TGTGCCAGCAGTCCGGGACCCCGGGGCTACGAGCAGTACTTC
many	.	13	TRBV19	TRBJ2-5	CASSIYGKETQYF	TGTGCCAGTAGTATTTACGGCAAAGAGACCCAGTACTTC
few	.	16	TRBV15	TRBJ1-4	CATSRAPGPPNEKLFF	TGTGCCACCAGCAGAGCTCCGGGACCGCCTAATGAAAAACTGTTTTTT
.	TRBD2	17	TRBV10-3	TRBJ2-1	CAISESKGGGAVNEQFF	TGTGCCATCAGTGAGTCCAAAGGCGGGGGGGCAGTGAATGAGCAGTTCTTC
few	TRBD2	16	TRBV9	TRBJ2-3	CASSMLLAGDTDTQYF	TGTGCCAGCAGCATGCTACTAGCGGGGGACACAGATACGCAGTATTTT
few	.	14	TRBV12-3/TRBV12-4	TRBJ1-2	CASSYNEVNYGYTF	TGTGCCAGCAGTTATAACGAAGTTAACTATGGCTACACCTTC
.	TRBD1	17	TRBV29-1	TRBJ1-4	CSVDTGDPYTTNEKLFF	TGCAGCGTTGACACAGGGGACCCTTACACAACTAATGAAAAACTGTTTTTT
few	.	18	TRBV9	TRBJ1-1	CASSVGLQRGMEDTEAFF	TGTGCCAGCAGCGTAGGTTTACAAAGGGGGATGGAGGACACTGAAGCTTTCTTT
few	TRBD2	17	TRBV20-1	TRBJ2-1	CSARAPGGTSAEGEQFF	TGCAGTGCTAGAGCCCCGGGCGGGACTAGCGCGGAGGGGGAGCAGTTCTTC
many	TRBD2	15	TRBV6-7	TRBJ2-3	CASSTLAGRTDTQYF	TGTGCCAGCAGTACTCTAGCGGGGCGCACAGATACGCAGTATTTT
.	.	15	TRBV3-1	TRBJ2-7	CASSQDRLGRYEQYF	TGTGCCAGCAGCCAAGATAGGTTGGGCAGATACGAGCAGTACTTC
few	.	16	TRBV3-1	TRBJ2-5	CASSQDLGRIQETQYF	TGTGCCAGCAGCCAAGATCTGGGGCGGATTCAAGAGACCCAGTACTTC
.	.	14	TRBV29-1	TRBJ2-7	CSAARQGGSYEQYF	TGCAGTGCTGCGCGTCAGGGGGGCTCCTACGAGCAGTACTTC
many	TRBD1	15	TRBV11-2	TRBJ2-1	CASSVTGVYYNEQFF	TGTGCCAGCAGCGTCACAGGGGTGTATTACAATGAGCAGTTCTTC
few	.	11	TRBV7-9	TRBJ1-1	CASDIPTVAFF	TGTGCCAGCGACATCCCTACTGTAGCTTTCTTT
.	.	12	TRBV27	TRBJ1-2	CASSEGGGGYTF	TGTGCCAGCAGTGAAGGCGGGGGCGGCTACACCTTC
.	TRBD2	19	TRBV6-1	TRBJ2-6	CASSGTSGSFLSGANVLTF	TGTGCCAGCAGTGGAACTAGCGGGAGCTTTCTCTCTGGGGCCAACGTCCTGACTTTC